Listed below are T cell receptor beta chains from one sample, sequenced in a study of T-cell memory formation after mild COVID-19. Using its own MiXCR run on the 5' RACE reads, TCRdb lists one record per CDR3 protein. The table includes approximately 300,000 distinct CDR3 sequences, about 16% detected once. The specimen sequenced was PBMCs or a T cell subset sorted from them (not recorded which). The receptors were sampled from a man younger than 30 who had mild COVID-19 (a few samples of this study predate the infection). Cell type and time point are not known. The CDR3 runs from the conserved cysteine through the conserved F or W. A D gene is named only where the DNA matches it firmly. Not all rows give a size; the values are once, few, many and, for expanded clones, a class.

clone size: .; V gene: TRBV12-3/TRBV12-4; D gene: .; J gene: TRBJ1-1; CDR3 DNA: TGTGCCAGCAGTTTCGGACAGCTGGGTACTGAAGCTTTCTTT; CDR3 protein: CASSFGQLGTEAFF
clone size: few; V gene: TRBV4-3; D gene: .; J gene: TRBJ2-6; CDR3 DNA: TGCGCCAGCAGCCAAGATCTCAACTCTGGGGCCAACGTCCTGACTTTC; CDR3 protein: CASSQDLNSGANVLTF
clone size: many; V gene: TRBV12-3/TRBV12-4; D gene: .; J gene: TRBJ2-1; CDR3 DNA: TGTGCCAGCAGTCTTACCAATGAGCAGTTCTTC; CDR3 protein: CASSLTNEQFF
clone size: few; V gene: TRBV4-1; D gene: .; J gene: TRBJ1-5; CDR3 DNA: TGCGCCAGCAGCCAACGCGGACTGGAAAGCAATCAGCCCCAGCATTTT; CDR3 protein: CASSQRGLESNQPQHF
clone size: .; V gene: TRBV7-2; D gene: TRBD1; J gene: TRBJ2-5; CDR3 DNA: TGTGCCAGCAGCACCGGGACAGCAGTAGGGACCCAGTACTTC; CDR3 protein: CASSTGTAVGTQYF
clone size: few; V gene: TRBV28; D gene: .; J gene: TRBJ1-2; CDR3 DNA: TGTGCCAGCAGTCCGACAGTTAACTATGGCTACACCTTC; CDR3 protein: CASSPTVNYGYTF
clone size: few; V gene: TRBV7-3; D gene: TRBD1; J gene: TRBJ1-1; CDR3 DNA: TGTGCCAGCAGCTCCCCGGACAGGGCCGTGTCTACTGAAGCTTTCTTT; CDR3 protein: CASSSPDRAVSTEAFF
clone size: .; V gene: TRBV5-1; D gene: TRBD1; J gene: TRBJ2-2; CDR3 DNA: TGCGCCAGCAGCTTGGCCAAGGGACAGATACTCGGGGAGCTGTTTTTT; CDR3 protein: CASSLAKGQILGELFF
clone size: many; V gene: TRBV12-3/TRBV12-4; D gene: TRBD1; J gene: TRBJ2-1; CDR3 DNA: TGTGCCAGCAGTCTGGGACAGGGGAATGAGCAGTTCTTC; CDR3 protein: CASSLGQGNEQFF
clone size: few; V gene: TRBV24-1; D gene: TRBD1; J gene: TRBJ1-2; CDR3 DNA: TGTGCCACCAGTGACTCGGGACAGTACTATGGCTACACCTTC; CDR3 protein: CATSDSGQYYGYTF
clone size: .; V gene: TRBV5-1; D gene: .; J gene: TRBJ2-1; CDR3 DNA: TGCGCCAGCACCTGGACAGCCCTGAGGAACAATGAGCAGTTCTTC; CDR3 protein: CASTWTALRNNEQFF
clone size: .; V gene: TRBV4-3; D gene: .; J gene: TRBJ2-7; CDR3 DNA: TGCGCCAGCAGCCCCGTCCCGGGCTACGAGCAGTACTTC; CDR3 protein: CASSPVPGYEQYF
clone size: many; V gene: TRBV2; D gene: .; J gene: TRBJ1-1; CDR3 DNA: TGTGCCAGCAGTGTTGGGACTGAAGCTTTCTTT; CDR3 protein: CASSVGTEAFF
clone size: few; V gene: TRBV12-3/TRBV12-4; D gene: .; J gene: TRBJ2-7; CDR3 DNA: TGTGCCAGCAGACTCCAGGGTGCAGGAGACGAGCAGTACTTC; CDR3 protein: CASRLQGAGDEQYF
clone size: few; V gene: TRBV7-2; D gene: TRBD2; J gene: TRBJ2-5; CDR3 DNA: TGTGCCAGCAGCTTACCGGGGGGGCCCTCGGGAAAGACCCAGTACTTC; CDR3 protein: CASSLPGGPSGKTQYF
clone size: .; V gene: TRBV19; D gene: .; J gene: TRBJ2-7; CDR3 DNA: TGTGCCAGTAGTCCCGGTACAGCCGGAGCCTACGAGCAGTACTTC; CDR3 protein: CASSPGTAGAYEQYF
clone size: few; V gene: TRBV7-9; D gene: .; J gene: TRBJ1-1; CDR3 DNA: TGTGCCAGCAGCCCCACGACGGGCCCTTTGGCTTTCTTT; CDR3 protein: CASSPTTGPLAFF
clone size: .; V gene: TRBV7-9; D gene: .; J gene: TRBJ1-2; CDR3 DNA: TGTGCCAGCAGCTTAGCCCCAATTGGCTACACCTTC; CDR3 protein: CASSLAPIGYTF
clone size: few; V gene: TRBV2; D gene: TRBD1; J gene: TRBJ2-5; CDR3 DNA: TGTGCCAGCAGTGAACAGGGGGCCCAAGAGACCCAGTACTTC; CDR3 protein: CASSEQGAQETQYF
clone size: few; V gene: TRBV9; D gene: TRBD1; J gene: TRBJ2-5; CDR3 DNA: TGTGCCAGCAGCGTGGGACAGGGGCTAGAGACCCAGTACTTC; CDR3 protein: CASSVGQGLETQYF
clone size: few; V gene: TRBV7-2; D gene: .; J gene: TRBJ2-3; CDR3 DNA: TGTGCCAGCAGCAGATGGGGCCCCACAGATACGCAGTATTTT; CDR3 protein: CASSRWGPTDTQYF
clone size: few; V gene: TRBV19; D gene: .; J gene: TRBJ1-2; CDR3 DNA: TGTTCCTTCTATGGCTACACCTTC; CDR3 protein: CSFYGYTF
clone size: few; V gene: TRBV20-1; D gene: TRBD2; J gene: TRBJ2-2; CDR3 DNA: TGCAGTGCTAGAAAACTAGCGGGGGGGTTGGACACCGGGGAGCTGTTTTTT; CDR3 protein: CSARKLAGGLDTGELFF
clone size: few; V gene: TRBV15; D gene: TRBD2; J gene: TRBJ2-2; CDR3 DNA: TGTGCCACCAGCAGAGATAGACTAGCGGAGAGCACCGGGGAGCTGTTTTTT; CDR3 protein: CATSRDRLAESTGELFF
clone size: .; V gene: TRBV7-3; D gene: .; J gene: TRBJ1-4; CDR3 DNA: TGTGCCAGCAGCCCCAGGGTTAATGAAAAACTGTTTTTT; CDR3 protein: CASSPRVNEKLFF
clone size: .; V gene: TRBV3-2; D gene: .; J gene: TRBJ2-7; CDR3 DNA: TGTGCCAGCAGCCAGCCGGGACCTGACTACGAGCAGTACTTC; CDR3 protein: CASSQPGPDYEQYF
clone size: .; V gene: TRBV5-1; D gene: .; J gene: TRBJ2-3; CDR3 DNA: TGCGCCAGCAGCTTGGACGGGGATTTGACAGATACGCAGTATTTT; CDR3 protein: CASSLDGDLTDTQYF
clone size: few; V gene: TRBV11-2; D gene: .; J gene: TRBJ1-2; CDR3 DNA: TGTGCCAGCAGCCCGTGGACCTTAACCAGGACCTATGGCTACACCTTC; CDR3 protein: CASSPWTLTRTYGYTF
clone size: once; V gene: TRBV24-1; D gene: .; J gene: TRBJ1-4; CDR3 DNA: TGTGCCACCAGTGCCAGGGCAGGGGAAAAACTGTTTTTT; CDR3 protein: CATSARAGEKLFF
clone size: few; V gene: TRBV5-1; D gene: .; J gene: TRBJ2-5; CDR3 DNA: TGCGCCAGCAGCTTGGAGTGGGGCAGGGGAAGTGAGACCCAGTACTTC; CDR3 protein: CASSLEWGRGSETQYF
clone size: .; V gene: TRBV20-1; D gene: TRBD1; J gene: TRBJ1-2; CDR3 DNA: TGCAGTGCTAACGCCCCGACAGGGCAAAACTATGGCTACACCTTC; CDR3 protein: CSANAPTGQNYGYTF
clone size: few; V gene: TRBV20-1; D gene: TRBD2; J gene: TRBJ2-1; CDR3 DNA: TGCAGTGCTAGGGGAAGCGGGGCCACCAGGTTCTTC; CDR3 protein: CSARGSGATRFF
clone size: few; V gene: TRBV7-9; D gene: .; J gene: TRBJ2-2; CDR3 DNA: TGTGCCAGCAGCTCTAACAGGGAAACGAACACCGGGGAGCTGTTTTTT; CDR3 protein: CASSSNRETNTGELFF
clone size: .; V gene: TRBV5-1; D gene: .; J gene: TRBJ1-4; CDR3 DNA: TGCGCCAGCAGCGTATTACAGGGTTCTCCGGCAACTAATGAAAAACTGTTTTTT; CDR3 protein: CASSVLQGSPATNEKLFF
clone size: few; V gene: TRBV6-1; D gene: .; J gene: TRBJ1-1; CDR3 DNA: TGTGCCATTCGGGACACTGAAGCTTTCTTT; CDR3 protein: CAIRDTEAFF
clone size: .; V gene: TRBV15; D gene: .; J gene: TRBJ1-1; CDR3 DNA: TGTGCCACCAGCAGAGACTGGCAGAACACTGAAGCTTTCTTT; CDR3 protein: CATSRDWQNTEAFF
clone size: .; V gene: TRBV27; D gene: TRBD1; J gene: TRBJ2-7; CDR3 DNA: TGTGCCAGCAGTTTGACCGGGACAGGGACCTACGAGCAGTACTTC; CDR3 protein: CASSLTGTGTYEQYF
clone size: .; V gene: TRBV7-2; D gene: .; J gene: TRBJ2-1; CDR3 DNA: TGTGCCAGCAGCTTAGCGAAGGGTTTTCGGGGTTATGATGAGCAGTTCTTC; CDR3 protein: CASSLAKGFRGYDEQFF
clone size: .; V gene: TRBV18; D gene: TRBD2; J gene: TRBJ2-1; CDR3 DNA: TGTGCCAGCTCACCCGCGGGGGGGCAAGACAATGAGCAGTTCTTC; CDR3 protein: CASSPAGGQDNEQFF
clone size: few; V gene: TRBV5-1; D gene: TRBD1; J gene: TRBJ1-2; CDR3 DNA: TGCGCCAGCAGCTTGGCGGACAGGACCTATGGCTACACCTTC; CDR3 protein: CASSLADRTYGYTF
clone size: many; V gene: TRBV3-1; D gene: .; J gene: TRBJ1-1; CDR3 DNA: TGTGCCAGCAGCCAAACCGCGAGTAGGTCTGAAGCTTTCTTT; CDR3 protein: CASSQTASRSEAFF
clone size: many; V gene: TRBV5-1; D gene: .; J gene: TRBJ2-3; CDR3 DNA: TGCGCCAGCAGCTTGGCCCCGGACACAGATACGCAGTATTTT; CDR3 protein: CASSLAPDTDTQYF
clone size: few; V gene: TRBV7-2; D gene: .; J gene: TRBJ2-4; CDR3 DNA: TGTGCCAGCAGCTTGGGGGGATACAGGGGTCGAACCAAAAACATTCAGTACTTC; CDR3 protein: CASSLGGYRGRTKNIQYF
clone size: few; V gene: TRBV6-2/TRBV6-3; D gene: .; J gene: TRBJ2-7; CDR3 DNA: TGTGCCAGCAGTTATAGGGGTAACGAGCAGTACTTC; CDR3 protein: CASSYRGNEQYF
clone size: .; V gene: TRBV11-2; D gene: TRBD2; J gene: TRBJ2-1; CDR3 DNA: TGTGCCAGCAGCCGAATTAGTAGCGGGGCTCGCTACAATGAGCAGTTCTTC; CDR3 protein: CASSRISSGARYNEQFF
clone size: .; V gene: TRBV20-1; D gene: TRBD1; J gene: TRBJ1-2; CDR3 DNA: TGCAGTGCTAGAGTAGACAGGGAAAAAGGCTACACCTTC; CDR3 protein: CSARVDREKGYTF
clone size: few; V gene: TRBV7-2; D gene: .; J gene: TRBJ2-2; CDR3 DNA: TGTGCCAGCAGCCAACCGAACACCGGGGAGCTGTTTTTT; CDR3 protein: CASSQPNTGELFF
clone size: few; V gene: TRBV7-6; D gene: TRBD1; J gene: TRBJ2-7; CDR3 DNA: TGTGCCAGCAGTTTCACAGGGGGCCCCCACGAGCAGTACTTC; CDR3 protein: CASSFTGGPHEQYF
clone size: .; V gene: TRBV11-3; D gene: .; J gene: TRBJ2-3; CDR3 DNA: TGTGCCAGCAGAGGCAGGGGAGGAGATACGCAGTATTTT; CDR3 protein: CASRGRGGDTQYF
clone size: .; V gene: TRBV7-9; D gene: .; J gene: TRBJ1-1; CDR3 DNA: TGTGCCAGCAGCTTACCGGCGGACACTGAAGCTTTCTTT; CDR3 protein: CASSLPADTEAFF
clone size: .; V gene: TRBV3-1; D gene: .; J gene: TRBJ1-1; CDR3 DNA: TGTGCCAGCAGCAGTATACGGGGGGGTTATACAGGCGGAGCTTTCTTT; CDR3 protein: CASSSIRGGYTGGAFF
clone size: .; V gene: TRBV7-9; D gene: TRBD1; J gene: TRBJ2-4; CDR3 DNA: TGTGCCAGCAGCGCAGGGGACAGCGAGTACTTC; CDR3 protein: CASSAGDSEYF
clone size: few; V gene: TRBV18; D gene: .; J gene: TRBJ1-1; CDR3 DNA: TGTGCCAGCTCACCCGACCAAGATTTTAACACTGAAGCTTTCTTT; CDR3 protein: CASSPDQDFNTEAFF
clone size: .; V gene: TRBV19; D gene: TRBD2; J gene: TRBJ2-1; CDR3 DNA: TGTGCCATCGCTAGAGCGGGGGGCCTGTACAATGAGCAGTTCTTC; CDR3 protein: CAIARAGGLYNEQFF
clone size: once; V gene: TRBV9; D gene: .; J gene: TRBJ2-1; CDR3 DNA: TGTGCCAGCAGCGTTCGAACAGGGTCATACAATGAGCAGTTCTTC; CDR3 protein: CASSVRTGSYNEQFF
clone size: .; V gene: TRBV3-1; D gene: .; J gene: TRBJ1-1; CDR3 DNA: TGTGCCACCACCCAGATACGGACGAACATGAACACTGAAGCTTTCTTT; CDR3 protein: CATTQIRTNMNTEAFF
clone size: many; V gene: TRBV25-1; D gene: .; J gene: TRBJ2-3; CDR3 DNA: TGTGCCAGCAGTGAGGATACGCAGTATTTT; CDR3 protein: CASSEDTQYF
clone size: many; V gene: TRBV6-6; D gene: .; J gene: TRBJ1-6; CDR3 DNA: TGTGCCGCCGGACGACCTGGGGAATCAACCCTCCACTTT; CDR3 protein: CAAGRPGESTLHF
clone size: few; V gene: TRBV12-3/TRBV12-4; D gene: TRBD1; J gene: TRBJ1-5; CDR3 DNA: TGTGCCAGCAGTCTACAGGGGATTCCTCAGCCCCAGCATTTT; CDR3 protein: CASSLQGIPQPQHF